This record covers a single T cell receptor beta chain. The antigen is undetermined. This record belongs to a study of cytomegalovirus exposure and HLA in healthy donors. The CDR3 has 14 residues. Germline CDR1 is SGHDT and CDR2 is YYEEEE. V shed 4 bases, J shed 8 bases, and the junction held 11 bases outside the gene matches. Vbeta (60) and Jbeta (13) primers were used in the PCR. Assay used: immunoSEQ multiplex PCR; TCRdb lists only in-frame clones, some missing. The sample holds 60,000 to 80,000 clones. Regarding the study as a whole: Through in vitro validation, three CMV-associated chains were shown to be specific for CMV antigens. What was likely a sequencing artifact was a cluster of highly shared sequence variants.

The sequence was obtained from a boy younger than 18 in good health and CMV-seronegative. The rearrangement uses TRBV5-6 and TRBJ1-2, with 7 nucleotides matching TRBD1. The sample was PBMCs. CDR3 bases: TGTGCCAGCAGCCCGGAGGGGACAGTAAACGGCTACACCTTC. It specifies CASSPEGTVNGYTF.